The rows below give T cell receptor beta chains drawn from one sample of a study of shared clonotypes between healthy human individuals. Only in-frame clones appear in the TCRdb table, and some are missing; sequencing was by immunoSEQ multiplex PCR. The data hold over 1.4 million clones, with 95% to 97% observed a single time. The sample was naive CD4+ T cells sorted from blood. These receptors were obtained from a man aged 25 to 45 in good health. Each CDR3 is given with its conserved first and last residue. Each record gives: J gene, V gene, CDR3 protein.

>TRBJ2-1|TRBV5-1
CASSWTGLNEQFF
>TRBJ2-7|TRBV7-2
CASSLVRLAIYEQYF
>TRBJ2-3|TRBV11-2
CASSFQGLGTDTQYF
>TRBJ2-1|TRBV2
CASSDGGAFDEQFF
>TRBJ2-7|TRBV28
CASSSGDYSYEQYF
>TRBJ2-3|TRBV4-3
CASSQDGRGDTQYF
>TRBJ2-7|TRBV28
CASPLRGYEQYF
>TRBJ1-5|TRBV30
CAWKLGTANNQPQHF
>TRBJ1-3|TRBV11-2
CASSIRQAPPGNTIYF
>TRBJ2-1|TRBV4-3
CASSQDWLALDNNEQFF
>TRBJ2-3|TRBV6-1
CASSVADTQYF
>TRBJ2-2|TRBV6-5
CASTPLSHTGELFF
>TRBJ1-1|TRBV14
CASSQVGRMGDTEAFF
>TRBJ2-7|TRBV27
CASGTSGMSYEQYF
>TRBJ1-1|TRBV11-1
CASSRMGNTEAFF
>TRBJ2-1|TRBV15
CATSRLLAGGIYNEQFF
>TRBJ2-1|TRBV5-4
CASSFGTGTGIYNEQFF
>TRBJ2-7|TRBV6-5
CASSPTWGGEQYF
>TRBJ1-5|TRBV6-1
CASSGSGTGGNQPQHF
>TRBJ2-7|TRBV28
CASSYRGPYEQYF
>TRBJ2-7|TRBV11-2
CASSLQGYEQYF
>TRBJ2-1|TRBV6-1
CASRVMTANEQFF
>TRBJ1-1|TRBV25-1
CASSESPSRAEAFF
>TRBJ2-5|TRBV11-2
CASSLARETQYF
>TRBJ2-7|TRBV14
CASSQKGGSEQYF
>TRBJ1-2|TRBV28
CASSLSGPYGYTF
>TRBJ1-2|TRBV7-2
CASREGDRASYGYTF
>TRBJ1-1|TRBV4-1
CASSQGDRGGGRNTEAFF
>TRBJ1-3|TRBV14
CASSQAFGSGNTIYF
>TRBJ2-1|TRBV2
CASSDYRSYNEQFF
>TRBJ1-1|TRBV9
CASSVVGGNTEAFF
>TRBJ2-5|TRBV7-2
CASSSRDGEGETQYF
>TRBJ1-1|TRBV11-2
CASSLLQGGTEAFF
>TRBJ2-3|TRBV5-1
CASSLTSGRDTQYF
>TRBJ1-1|TRBV2
CASRKGQLNTEAFF
>TRBJ1-2|TRBV20-1
CSAISVGYTF
>TRBJ2-2|TRBV19
CASSMVGATGELFF
>TRBJ2-7|TRBV30
CAWSVGVVSASGSYEQYF
>TRBJ1-5|TRBV28
CASSLTGVKMTPSNQPQHF
>TRBJ2-5|TRBV29-1
CSVEGQGRETQYF
>TRBJ1-1|TRBV5-4
CASSFKEGGDTEAFF
>TRBJ1-1|TRBV7-3
CASSPNMNTEAFF
>TRBJ2-7|TRBV2
CASSEAIRGQGKLF